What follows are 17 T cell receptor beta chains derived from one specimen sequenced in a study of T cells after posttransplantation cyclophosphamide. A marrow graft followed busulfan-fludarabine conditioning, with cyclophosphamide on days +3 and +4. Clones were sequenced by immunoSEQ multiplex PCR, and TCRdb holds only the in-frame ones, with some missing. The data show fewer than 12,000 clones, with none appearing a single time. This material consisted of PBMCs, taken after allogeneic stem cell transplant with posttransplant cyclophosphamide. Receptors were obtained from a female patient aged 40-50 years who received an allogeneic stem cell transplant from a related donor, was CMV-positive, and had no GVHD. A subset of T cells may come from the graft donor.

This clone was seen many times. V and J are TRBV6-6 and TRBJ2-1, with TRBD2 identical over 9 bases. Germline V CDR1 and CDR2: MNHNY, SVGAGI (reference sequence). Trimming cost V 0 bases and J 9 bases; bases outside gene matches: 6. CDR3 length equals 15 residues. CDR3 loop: CASSYSTSGMIEQFF. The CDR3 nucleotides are TGTGCCAGCAGTTACTCGACTAGCGGTATGATTGAGCAGTTCTTC.

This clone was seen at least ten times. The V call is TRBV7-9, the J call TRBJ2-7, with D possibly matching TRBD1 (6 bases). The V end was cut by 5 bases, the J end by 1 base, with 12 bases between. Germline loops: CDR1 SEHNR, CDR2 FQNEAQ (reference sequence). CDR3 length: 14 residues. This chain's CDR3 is CASSARQASYEQYF. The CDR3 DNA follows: TGTGCCAGCAGCGCACGACAGGCTTCCTACGAGCAGTACTTC.

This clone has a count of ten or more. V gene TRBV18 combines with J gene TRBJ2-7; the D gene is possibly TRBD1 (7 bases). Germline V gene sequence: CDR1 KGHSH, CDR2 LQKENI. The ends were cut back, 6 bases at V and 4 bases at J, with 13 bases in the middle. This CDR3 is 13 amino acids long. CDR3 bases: TGTGCCAGCTCCCCCAGGGGGGAATACGAGCAGTACTTC. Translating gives CASSPRGEYEQYF.

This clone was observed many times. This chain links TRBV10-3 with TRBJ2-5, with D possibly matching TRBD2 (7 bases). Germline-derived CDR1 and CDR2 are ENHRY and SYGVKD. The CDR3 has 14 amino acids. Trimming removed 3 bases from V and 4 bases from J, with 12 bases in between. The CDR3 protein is CAISEGGGVETQYF. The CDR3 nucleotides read TGTGCCATCAGTGAAGGGGGGGGCGTAGAGACCCAGTACTTC.

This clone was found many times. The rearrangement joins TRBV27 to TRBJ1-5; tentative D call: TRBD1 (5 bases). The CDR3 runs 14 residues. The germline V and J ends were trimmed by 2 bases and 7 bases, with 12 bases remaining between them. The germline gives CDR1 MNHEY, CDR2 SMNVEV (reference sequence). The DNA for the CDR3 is TGTGCCAGCAGTTTAAGGGGCTCCTTCCAGCCCCAGCATTTT. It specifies CASSLRGSFQPQHF.

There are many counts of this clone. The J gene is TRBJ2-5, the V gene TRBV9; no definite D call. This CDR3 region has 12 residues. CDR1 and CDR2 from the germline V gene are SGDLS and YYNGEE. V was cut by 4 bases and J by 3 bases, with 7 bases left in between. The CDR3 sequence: CASSPHKETQYF. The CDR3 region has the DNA TGTGCCAGCAGCCCGCACAAAGAGACCCAGTACTTC.

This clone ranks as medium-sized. CDR3 sequence: CASSYSRGGYGYTF. For the CDR3, the DNA is TGTGCCAGCAGTTACTCGAGGGGGGGCTATGGCTACACCTTC. This sequence joins TRBV6-5 and TRBJ1-2; possibly TRBD1 for D (6 bases). The CDR3 sequence is 14 residues long. Germline CDR1 MNHEY, CDR2 SVGAGI. With 0 bases removed from V and 4 bases from J, the gap between germline ends came to 9 bases.

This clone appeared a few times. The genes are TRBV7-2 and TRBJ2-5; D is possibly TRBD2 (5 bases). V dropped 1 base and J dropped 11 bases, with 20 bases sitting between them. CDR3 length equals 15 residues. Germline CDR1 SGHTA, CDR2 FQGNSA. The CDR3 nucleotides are TGTGCCAGCAGCTTAGGGGCTACAATTTATGGGGAGCAGTACTTC. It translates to CASSLGATIYGEQYF.

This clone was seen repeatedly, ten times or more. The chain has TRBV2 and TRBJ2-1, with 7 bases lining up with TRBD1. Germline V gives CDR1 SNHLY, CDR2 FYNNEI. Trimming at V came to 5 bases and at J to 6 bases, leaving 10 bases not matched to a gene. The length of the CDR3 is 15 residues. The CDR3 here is CASSQRKGASNEQFF. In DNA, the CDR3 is TGTGCCAGCAGTCAGAGAAAGGGGGCTAGCAATGAGCAGTTCTTC.

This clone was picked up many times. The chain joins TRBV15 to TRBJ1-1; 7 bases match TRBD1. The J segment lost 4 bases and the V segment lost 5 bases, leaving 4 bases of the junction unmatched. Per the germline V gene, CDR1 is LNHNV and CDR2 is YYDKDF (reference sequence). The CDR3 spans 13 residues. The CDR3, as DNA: TGTGCCACCAGCTTCCAGGGGGGCACTGAAGCTTTCTTT. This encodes CATSFQGGTEAFF.

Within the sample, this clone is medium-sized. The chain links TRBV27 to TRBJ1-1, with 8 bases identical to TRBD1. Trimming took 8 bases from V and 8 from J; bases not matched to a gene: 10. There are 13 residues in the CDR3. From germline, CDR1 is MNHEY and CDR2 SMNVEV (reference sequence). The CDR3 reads CASHQTGAGEAFF. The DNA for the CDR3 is TGTGCCAGCCATCAGACAGGGGCGGGCGAAGCTTTCTTT.

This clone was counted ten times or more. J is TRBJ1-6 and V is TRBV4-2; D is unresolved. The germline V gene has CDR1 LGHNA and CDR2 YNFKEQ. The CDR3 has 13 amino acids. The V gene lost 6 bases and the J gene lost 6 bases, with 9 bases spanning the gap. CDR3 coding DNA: TGTGCCAGCAGTCCACTCGGTAATTCACCCCTCCACTTT. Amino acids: CASSPLGNSPLHF.

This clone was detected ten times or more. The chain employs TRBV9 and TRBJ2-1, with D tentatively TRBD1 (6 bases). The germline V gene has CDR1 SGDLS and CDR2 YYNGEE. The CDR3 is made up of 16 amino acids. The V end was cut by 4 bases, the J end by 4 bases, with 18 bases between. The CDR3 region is CASSPFTGTVYNEQFF. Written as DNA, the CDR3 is TGTGCCAGCAGCCCTTTTACAGGGACCGTATACAATGAGCAGTTCTTC.

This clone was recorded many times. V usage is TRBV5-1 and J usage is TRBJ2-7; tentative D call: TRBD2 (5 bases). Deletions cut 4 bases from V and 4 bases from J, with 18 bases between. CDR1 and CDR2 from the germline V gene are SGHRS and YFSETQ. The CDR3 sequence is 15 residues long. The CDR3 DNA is TGCGCCAGCAGCCCTAGGCAGTCCGAGGGTTACGAGCAGTACTTC. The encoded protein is CASSPRQSEGYEQYF. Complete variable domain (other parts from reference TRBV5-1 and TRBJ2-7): KAGVTQTPRYLIKTRGQQVTLSCSPISGHRSVSWYQQTPGQGLQFLFEYFSETQRNKGNFPGRFSGRQFSNSRSEMNVSTLELGDSALYLCASSPRQSEGYEQYFGPGTRLTVT.

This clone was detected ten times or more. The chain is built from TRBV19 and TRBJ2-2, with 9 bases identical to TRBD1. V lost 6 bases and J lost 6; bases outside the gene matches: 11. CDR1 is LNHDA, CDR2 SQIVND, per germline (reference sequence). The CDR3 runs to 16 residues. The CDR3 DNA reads TGTGCCAGTAGCCAACCGGGACAGGGTCGGGCCGGGGAGCTGTTTTTT. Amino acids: CASSQPGQGRAGELFF.

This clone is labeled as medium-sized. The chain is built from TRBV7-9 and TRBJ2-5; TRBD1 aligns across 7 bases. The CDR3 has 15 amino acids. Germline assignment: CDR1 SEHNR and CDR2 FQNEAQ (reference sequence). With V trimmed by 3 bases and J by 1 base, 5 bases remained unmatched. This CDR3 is CASSLPGQAQETQYF. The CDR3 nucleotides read TGTGCCAGCAGCTTGCCTGGACAGGCCCAAGAGACCCAGTACTTC.

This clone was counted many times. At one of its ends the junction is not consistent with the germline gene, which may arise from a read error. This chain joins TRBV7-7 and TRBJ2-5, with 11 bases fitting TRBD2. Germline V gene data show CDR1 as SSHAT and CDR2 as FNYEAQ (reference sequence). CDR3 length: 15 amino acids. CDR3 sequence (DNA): TGTGCTAGCAGCTTTAGCGGGGGGGCCGGAGAGACCCAGTACTTC. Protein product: CASSFSGGAGETQYF.